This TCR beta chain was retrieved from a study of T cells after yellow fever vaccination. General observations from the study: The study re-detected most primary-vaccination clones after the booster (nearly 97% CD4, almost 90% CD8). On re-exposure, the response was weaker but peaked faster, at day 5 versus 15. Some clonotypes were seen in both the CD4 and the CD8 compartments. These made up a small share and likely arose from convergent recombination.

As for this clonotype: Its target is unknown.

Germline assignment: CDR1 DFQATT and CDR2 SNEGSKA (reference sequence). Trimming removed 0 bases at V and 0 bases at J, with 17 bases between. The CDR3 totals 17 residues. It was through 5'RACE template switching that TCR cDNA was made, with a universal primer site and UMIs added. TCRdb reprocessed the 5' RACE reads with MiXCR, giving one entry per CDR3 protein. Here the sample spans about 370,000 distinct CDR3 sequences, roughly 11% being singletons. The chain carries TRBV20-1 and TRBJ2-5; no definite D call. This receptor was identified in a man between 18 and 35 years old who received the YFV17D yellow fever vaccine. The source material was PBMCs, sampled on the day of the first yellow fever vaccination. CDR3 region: CSARETGLPSYQETQYF. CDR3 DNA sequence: TGCAGTGCTAGAGAGACCGGCTTGCCATCGTACCAAGAGACCCAGTACTTC.